This TCR beta chain derives from a study of regulatory T cells in long-lasting Graves disease. Arm-PCR of CDR3 regions and iRepertoire HTBI primers were the basis on which TCR beta libraries were built. TCRdb independently ran MiXCR on the multiplex PCR reads; one entry per CDR3 protein. This sample has about 470,000 distinct CDR3 sequences; more than 13% occur once, and the top ten carry 15% to 20%. The time point is: newly diagnosed GD, antithyroid drugs for less than 3 months. From PBMCs, RNA was extracted and then used to make the TCR library. These data were also reused for a study on T cells in Graves' hyperthyroidism and ophthalmopathy. That report notes: The HTBI set primed first-round TCR CDR3 RT-PCR.

The sequencing used peripheral blood mononuclear cells (PBMCs), collected at new diagnosis, from a patient treated with antithyroid drugs. This clonotype was obtained from a woman under 40 with Graves disease.

In DNA, the CDR3 is TGCGCCAGCAGCCCTTTTAGCGGGATCATCTACAATGAGCAGTTCTTC. This sequence encodes CASSPFSGIIYNEQFF. The chain joins TRBV5-1 to TRBJ2-1; 8 positions match TRBD2. Germline loops: CDR1 SGHRS, CDR2 YFSETQ. V lost 4 bases to trimming and J lost 3 bases; unmatched junction nucleotides: 9. The CDR3 extends over 16 amino acids.